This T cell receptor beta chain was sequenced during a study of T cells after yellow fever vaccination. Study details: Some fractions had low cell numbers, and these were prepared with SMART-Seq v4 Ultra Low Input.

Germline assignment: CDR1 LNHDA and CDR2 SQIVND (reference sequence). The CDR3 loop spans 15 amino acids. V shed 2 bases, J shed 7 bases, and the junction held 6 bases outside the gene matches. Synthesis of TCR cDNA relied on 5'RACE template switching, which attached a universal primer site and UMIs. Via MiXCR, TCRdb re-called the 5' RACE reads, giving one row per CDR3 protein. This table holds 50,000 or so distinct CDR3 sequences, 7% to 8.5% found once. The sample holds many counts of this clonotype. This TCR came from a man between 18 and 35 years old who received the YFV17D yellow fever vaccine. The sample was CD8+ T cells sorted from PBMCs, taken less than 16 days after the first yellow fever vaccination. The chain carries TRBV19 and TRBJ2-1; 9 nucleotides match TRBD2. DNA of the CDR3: TGTGCCAGTAGTATAAAGGGACTAGCTATGAATGAGCAGTTCTTC. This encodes CASSIKGLAMNEQFF.